These 32 T cell receptor beta chains were all obtained from the same sample, sequenced in a study of blood T cell repertoires in COVID-19. Assay: immunoSEQ multiplex PCR; the TCRdb copy retains only in-frame clones and omits some. This sample has about 75,000 clones; 70% to 90% occur once, and the top ten carry under 6.5%. Material: peripheral blood. These receptors all stem from a man at least 80 years old with COVID-19, enrolled during active disease.

This clone occurred a few times. The gene calls are TRBV18 and TRBJ1-3; D may be TRBD1 (5 bases). The CDR3 runs 15 residues. Germline V gives CDR1 KGHSH, CDR2 LQKENI. The V end was cut by 3 bases, the J end by 0 bases, with 9 bases between. CDR3 sequence (DNA): TGTGCCAGCTCACCGGACATTAGCTCTGGAAACACCATATATTTT. It yields the protein CASSPDISSGNTIYF.

The V gene is TRBV28, the J gene TRBJ1-5; D not certain. CDR1 MDHEN and CDR2 SYDVKM come from the germline V gene. CDR3 length: 13 residues. Trimming pared 3 bases from V and 6 bases from J, leaving 9 bases between. CDR3 residues: CASSFGGGQPQHF. The CDR3 nucleotides are TGTGCCAGCAGTTTTGGTGGAGGTCAGCCCCAGCATTTT.

The chain links TRBV5-4 to TRBJ1-2; TRBD1 matches at 8 bases. Germline lookup yields CDR1 SGHNT and CDR2 YYREEE (reference sequence). After removal of 2 bases from V and 4 bases from J, the junction contained 4 bases not matched to a gene. The CDR3 extends over 14 amino acids. CDR3 DNA: TGTGCCAGCAGCTTCGACAGGGGAGGCTATGGCTACACCTTC. Translated: CASSFDRGGYGYTF.

The chain employs TRBV2 and TRBJ1-2; 7 nucleotides agree with TRBD1. The germline V gene has CDR1 SNHLY and CDR2 FYNNEI. J gave up 4 bases and V 6 bases, and 2 bases lay outside the gene matches. This CDR3 is 12 amino acids long. Here the CDR3 DNA reads TGTGCCAGCAGGACAGGGACCTATGGCTACACCTTC. Its translation is CASRTGTYGYTF.

V is TRBV5-5 and J is TRBJ2-1; D perhaps matches TRBD2 (6 bases). Germline lookup yields CDR1 SGHKS and CDR2 YYEKEE (reference sequence). Trimming cost V 1 base and J 2 bases, with 13 bases left between them. This CDR3 comprises 16 residues. DNA for the CDR3: TGTGCCAGCAGCTTGAGGCTAGCGAACACCTACAATGAGCAGTTCTTC. Protein sequence: CASSLRLANTYNEQFF.

This clone was seen once. The V call is TRBV13, the J call TRBJ1-6, with a possible D match to TRBD1 (5 bases). V shed 2 bases and J shed 7 bases, with 9 bases lying between them. The CDR3 covers 14 residues. Germline values: CDR1 PRHDT, CDR2 FYEKMQ (reference sequence). The CDR3 DNA reads as TGTGCCAGCAGCTTAACAGGCGTGAATTCACCCCTCCACTTT. Translated: CASSLTGVNSPLHF. The complete variable domain, with remaining parts taken from reference TRBV13 and TRBJ1-6, reads AAGVIQSPRHLIKEKRETATLKCYPIPRHDTVYWYQQGPGQDPQFLISFYEKMQSDKGSIPDRFSAQQFSDYHSELNMSSLELGDSALYFCASSLTGVNSPLHFGNGTRLTVT.

The chain joins TRBV4-2 to TRBJ2-5, with TRBD2 matching over 10 bases. This CDR3 contains 15 residues. The trim removed 1 base at V and 2 bases at J, leaving 1 base unmatched. Germline V CDR1 and CDR2: LGHNA, YNFKEQ. The CDR3 nucleotides are TGTGCCAGCAGCCAAGGGACTAGCGGTCAAGAGACCCAGTACTTC. This encodes CASSQGTSGQETQYF.

This clone was detected only a few times. The chain couples TRBV4-1 to TRBJ1-3; D gene uncertain. The germline CDR1 and CDR2 sequences are MGHRA and YSYEKL. Trimming removed 1 base at V and 4 bases at J, with 11 bases between. The CDR3 loop spans 15 amino acids. DNA of the CDR3: TGCGCCAGCAGCCAAGTGCTTAACGGGGGAAACACCATATATTTT. Amino acids: CASSQVLNGGNTIYF.

CDR3 sequence (DNA): TGTGCCAGCAGCCCTCTAGGTCGGGACGAGCAGTACTTC. Amino acid sequence: CASSPLGRDEQYF. The chain joins TRBV5-6 to TRBJ2-7, with D unclear. Trimming removed 4 bases at V and 5 bases at J, with 13 bases between. The CDR3 length is 13 residues. The germline CDR1 and CDR2 sequences are SGHDT and YYEEEE.

V is TRBV10-2 and J is TRBJ2-7; TRBD2 might be the D (5 bases). Germline CDR1 reads WSHSY; CDR2 reads SAAADI. V lost 4 bases and J lost 6, with 19 bases in between. The length of the CDR3 is 15 residues. DNA for the CDR3: TGCGCCAGCAGTGTGACCCTGCTTCCGAGCGGCGAGCAGTACTTC. This sequence encodes CASSVTLLPSGEQYF.

This sequence joins TRBV27 and TRBJ2-7; TRBD2 is a possible D gene (6 bases). V was shortened by 2 bases and J by 1 base, with 12 bases between the two germline ends. The CDR3 runs 15 residues. Germline V gene sequence: CDR1 MNHEY, CDR2 SMNVEV (reference sequence). The CDR3 is CASSLGGGSSYEQYF. CDR3 coding DNA: TGTGCCAGCAGTTTAGGGGGAGGATCGTCCTACGAGCAGTACTTC.

The chain recombines TRBV5-1 with TRBJ2-2; maybe TRBD2 (5 bases). The CDR3 has 16 amino acids. Trimming removed 3 bases at V and 6 bases at J, with 18 bases between. Germline loops: CDR1 SGHRS, CDR2 YFSETQ. The chain's CDR3 is CASSSRPGVVPGELFF. The CDR3 DNA reads as TGCGCCAGCAGCTCGAGGCCCGGGGTGGTTCCCGGGGAGCTGTTTTTT.

The chain links TRBV5-1 to TRBJ1-5; the match to TRBD1 covers 7 bases. Germline V gives CDR1 SGHRS, CDR2 YFSETQ. V trimming: 4 bases; J trimming: 3 bases; junction bases outside the gene matches: 4. CDR3 size: 14 residues. The CDR3 reads CASSAGTANQPQHF. CDR3 nucleotides: TGCGCCAGCAGCGCCGGGACAGCCAATCAGCCCCAGCATTTT. Looking up the rest from reference TRBV5-1 and TRBJ1-5 gives the full variable domain: KAGVTQTPRYLIKTRGQQVTLSCSPISGHRSVSWYQQTPGQGLQFLFEYFSETQRNKGNFPGRFSGRQFSNSRSEMNVSTLELGDSALYLCASSAGTANQPQHFGDGTRLSIL.

The J gene is TRBJ1-2, the V gene TRBV18; TRBD1 agrees at 9 bases. Germline-derived CDR1 and CDR2 are KGHSH and LQKENI. This CDR3 is built from 14 residues. Unmatched junction bases numbered 3, after V lost 2 bases and J lost 5 bases. DNA for the CDR3: TGTGCCAGCTCACCATCGGGACAGGGATATGGCTACACCTTC. Encoded protein: CASSPSGQGYGYTF.

V gene TRBV7-8 combines with J gene TRBJ2-7; 13 nucleotides align to TRBD2. CDR1 and CDR2 (germline): SGHVS, FQNEAQ. V shed 4 bases and J 4 bases; nucleotides not matched to a gene: 4. The CDR3 totals 15 residues. The CDR3 region has the DNA TGTGCCAGCAGCTCCCTGACTAGCGGGGGGTACGAGCAGTACTTC. Amino acid sequence: CASSSLTSGGYEQYF.

The CDR3 here is CASTRGAGVHTEAFF. CDR3 nucleotides: TGTGCCAGCACCCGGGGGGCCGGGGTTCACACTGAAGCTTTCTTT. The rearrangement links TRBV6-5 to TRBJ1-1; TRBD1 is a possible D gene (6 bases). The V end was cut by 7 bases, the J end by 3 bases, with 18 bases between. The CDR3 totals 15 residues. CDR1 and CDR2 (germline): MNHEY, SVGAGI.

This clone was found once. V usage is TRBV28 and J usage is TRBJ1-2; D is unresolved. The CDR3 loop spans 13 amino acids. Germline V gene lookup returns CDR1 MDHEN and CDR2 SYDVKM. Trimming left V 6 bases short and J 2 bases short, with 10 bases between. CDR3 amino acids: CASSVDMNYGYTF. DNA of the CDR3: TGTGCCAGCAGCGTCGACATGAACTATGGCTACACCTTC.

The V call is TRBV11-1, the J call TRBJ2-7; TRBD2 matches at 9 bases. From germline, CDR1 is SGHAT and CDR2 FQDESV (reference sequence). V lost 4 bases to trimming and J lost 7 bases; unmatched junction nucleotides: 5. This CDR3 has 13 amino acids. The CDR3: CASSYLAGWEQYF. The CDR3 nucleotides read TGTGCCAGCAGCTACCTAGCGGGATGGGAGCAGTACTTC.

The V and J genes are TRBV5-1 and TRBJ1-4; 8 bases line up with TRBD1. This CDR3 region has 15 residues. V shed 0 bases and J 7 bases; nucleotides not matched to a gene: 5. CDR1 and CDR2 from the germline V gene are SGHRS and YFSETQ. This CDR3 reads CASSLDGTGGEKLFF. As DNA, the CDR3 is TGCGCCAGCAGCTTGGATGGGACAGGAGGTGAAAAACTGTTTTTT.

The chain uses TRBV6-5 and TRBJ1-6, with D tentatively TRBD1 (5 bases). Trimming cost V 11 bases and J 5 bases, with 13 bases left between them. This CDR3 has 13 amino acids. Germline-derived CDR1 and CDR2 are MNHEY and SVGAGI. The CDR3 coding sequence is TGTGCCGGAGGGGAGACAAATAATTCACCCCTCCACTTT. Its translation is CAGGETNNSPLHF.

The V gene is TRBV7-3, the J gene TRBJ2-5, with 7 bases that match TRBD1. Germline assignment: CDR1 SGHTA and CDR2 FQGTGA. CDR3 length: 13 residues. Unmatched junction bases numbered 6, after V lost 4 bases and J lost 7 bases. The chain's CDR3 is CASSSQGDGTQYF. The CDR3 DNA is TGTGCCAGCAGCTCCCAGGGGGACGGGACCCAGTACTTC.

This clone was observed once. J is TRBJ2-5 and V is TRBV18; TRBD2 aligns across 7 bases. The V and J ends lost 6 bases and 5 bases, in that order; junction bases with no gene match: 12. The CDR3 is made up of 15 amino acids. CDR1 KGHSH and CDR2 LQKENI come from the germline V gene. The CDR3 sequence is CASSTDVGREETQYF. For the CDR3, the DNA is TGTGCCAGCTCTACGGACGTAGGGAGGGAGGAGACCCAGTACTTC. Together with reference TRBV18 and TRBJ2-5, the CDR3 gives the full variable domain: NAGVMQNPRHLVRRRGQEARLRCSPMKGHSHVYWYRQLPEEGLKFMVYLQKENIIDESGMPKERFSAEFPKEGPSILRIQQVVRGDSAAYFCASSTDVGREETQYFGPGTRLLVL.

This chain connects TRBV6-5 to TRBJ2-3, with TRBD1 matching 7 bases. V lost 0 bases to trimming and J lost 1 base; unmatched junction nucleotides: 4. Germline lookup yields CDR1 MNHEY and CDR2 SVGAGI. The CDR3 loop spans 16 amino acids. The CDR3 bases are TGTGCCAGCAGTTACTCCTTTACAGGGGGCACAGATACGCAGTATTTT. Its protein product is CASSYSFTGGTDTQYF.

The genes are TRBV18 and TRBJ1-1; weak D call: TRBD1 (5 bases). The germline CDR1 and CDR2 sequences are KGHSH and LQKENI. This CDR3 is 13 amino acids long. V lost 3 bases and J lost 10, with 15 bases in between. In DNA, the CDR3 is TGTGCCAGCTCACCTTCAGGGCTGGAACGAGCTTTCTTT. Translating it yields CASSPSGLERAFF.

The genes are TRBV12-3 or TRBV12-4 and TRBJ2-3; the match to TRBD2 covers 7 bases. The V and J ends lost 5 bases and 8 bases, in that order; junction bases with no gene match: 4. This CDR3 comprises 12 residues. CDR3 sequence reads: CASSAGDSTQYF. The CDR3 coding sequence is TGTGCCAGCAGTGCGGGGGATTCTACGCAGTATTTT.

The chain has TRBV19 and TRBJ1-1, with D unclear. Germline V gene sequence: CDR1 LNHDA, CDR2 SQIVND (reference sequence). The CDR3 has 14 amino acids. The ends were cut back, 3 bases at V and 2 bases at J, with 10 bases in the middle. CDR3 in amino acids: CASSIYGSNTEAFF. The CDR3 DNA sequence: TGTGCCAGTAGTATTTACGGGTCCAACACTGAAGCTTTCTTT.

The chain is built from TRBV3-1 (or the pseudogene TRBV3-2) and TRBJ1-1, with 7 bases aligning to TRBD1. Unmatched junction bases numbered 3, after V lost 3 bases and J lost 5 bases. Germline loops: CDR1 LGHDT, CDR2 YNNKEL (reference sequence). The CDR3 has 13 amino acids. The CDR3 coding sequence is TGTGCCAGCAGCCAGACAGGGCAGACTGAAGCTTTCTTT. Translating gives CASSQTGQTEAFF.

V usage is TRBV5-1 and J usage is TRBJ2-3; no definite D call. CDR1 is SGHRS, CDR2 YFSETQ, per germline. Between the trimmed V and J ends, which lost 4 bases and 4 bases, there was a span of 19 bases. This CDR3 spans 16 amino acids. The CDR3 spells CASSPRRSGGPDTQYF. The CDR3 region has the DNA TGCGCCAGCAGCCCCCGGCGGAGTGGCGGCCCAGATACGCAGTATTTT.

The genes are TRBV7-8 and TRBJ1-1; TRBD1 agrees at 7 bases. The CDR3 is 15 amino acids. Germline CDR1 SGHVS, CDR2 FQNEAQ. Trimming at V came to 5 bases and at J to 0 bases, leaving 6 bases not matched to a gene. CDR3: CASSLGGTVNTEAFF. CDR3 coding DNA: TGTGCCAGCAGCCTAGGGGGGACAGTGAACACTGAAGCTTTCTTT.

This chain joins TRBV11-3 and TRBJ2-5; perhaps TRBD1 as D (6 bases). Germline lookup yields CDR1 SGHNT and CDR2 YENEEA. The CDR3 has 15 amino acids. V lost 1 base and J 4 bases, leaving 13 bases between the germline ends. The CDR3 nucleotides read TGTGCCAGCAGCTTAGGCCAGCAGGGGCGAGAGACCCAGTACTTC. Translating it yields CASSLGQQGRETQYF. The variable domain in full, completed from reference TRBV11-3 and TRBJ2-5, reads EAGVVQSPRYKIIEKKQPVAFWCNPISGHNTLYWYLQNLGQGPELLIRYENEEAVDDSQLPKDRFSAERLKGVDSTLKIQPAELGDSAVYLCASSLGQQGRETQYFGPGTRLLVL.

V gene TRBV2 combines with J gene TRBJ1-1, with 9 bases matching TRBD1. Germline assignment: CDR1 SNHLY and CDR2 FYNNEI. The CDR3 spans 15 residues. V lost 6 bases to trimming and J lost 1 base; unmatched junction nucleotides: 6. CDR3 DNA: TGTGCCAGCAGACAGGGGGCCACCTCGAACACTGAAGCTTTCTTT. Encoded protein: CASRQGATSNTEAFF.

This chain links TRBV27 with TRBJ2-7; possibly TRBD1 for D (6 bases). Germline V gives CDR1 MNHEY, CDR2 SMNVEV (reference sequence). The V end was cut by 2 bases, the J end by 4 bases, with 9 bases between. This CDR3 has 13 residues. CDR3 sequence: CASSLKRGYEQYF. As DNA, the CDR3 is TGTGCCAGCAGTTTAAAGAGGGGGTACGAGCAGTACTTC.